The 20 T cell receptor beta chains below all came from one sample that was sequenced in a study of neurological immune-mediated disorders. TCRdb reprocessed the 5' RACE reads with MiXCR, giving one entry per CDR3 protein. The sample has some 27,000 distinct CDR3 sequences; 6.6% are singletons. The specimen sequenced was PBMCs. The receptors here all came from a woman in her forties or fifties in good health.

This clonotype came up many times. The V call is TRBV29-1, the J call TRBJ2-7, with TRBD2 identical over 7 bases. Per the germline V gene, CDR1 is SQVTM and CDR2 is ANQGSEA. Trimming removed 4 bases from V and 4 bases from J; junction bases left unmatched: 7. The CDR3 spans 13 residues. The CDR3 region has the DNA TGCAGCGTTGGAATACTAGCGAATTACGAGCAGTACTTC. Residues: CSVGILANYEQYF.

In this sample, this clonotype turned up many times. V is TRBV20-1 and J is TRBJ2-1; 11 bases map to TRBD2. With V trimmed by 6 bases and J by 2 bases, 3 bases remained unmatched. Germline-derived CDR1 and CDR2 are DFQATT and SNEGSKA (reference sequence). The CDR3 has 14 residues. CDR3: CSADSGRAYNEQFF. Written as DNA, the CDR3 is TGCAGTGCCGATAGCGGGAGGGCCTACAATGAGCAGTTCTTC.

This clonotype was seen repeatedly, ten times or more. CDR3 region: CAISEGTGRELREQYF. The DNA of the CDR3 is TGTGCCATCAGTGAGGGGACAGGAAGGGAACTACGCGAGCAGTACTTC. The rearrangement joins TRBV10-3 to TRBJ2-7; 8 bases line up with TRBD1. Germline loops: CDR1 ENHRY, CDR2 SYGVKD. J lost 6 bases, V lost 2 bases, and 12 bases had no gene match. The CDR3 totals 16 residues.

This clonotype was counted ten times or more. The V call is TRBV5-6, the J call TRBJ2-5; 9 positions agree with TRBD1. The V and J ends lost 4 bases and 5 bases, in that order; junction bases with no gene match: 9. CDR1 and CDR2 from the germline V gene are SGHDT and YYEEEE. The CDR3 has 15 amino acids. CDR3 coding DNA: TGTGCCAGCAGCACCCCGGGACAGGGACATGAGACCCAGTACTTC. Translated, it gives CASSTPGQGHETQYF.

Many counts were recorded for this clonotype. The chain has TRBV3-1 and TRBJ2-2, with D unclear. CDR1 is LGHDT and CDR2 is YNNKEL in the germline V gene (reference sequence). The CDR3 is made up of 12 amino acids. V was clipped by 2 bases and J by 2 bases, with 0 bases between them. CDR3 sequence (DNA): TGTGCCAGCAGCCAAAACACCGGGGAGCTGTTTTTT. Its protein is CASSQNTGELFF.

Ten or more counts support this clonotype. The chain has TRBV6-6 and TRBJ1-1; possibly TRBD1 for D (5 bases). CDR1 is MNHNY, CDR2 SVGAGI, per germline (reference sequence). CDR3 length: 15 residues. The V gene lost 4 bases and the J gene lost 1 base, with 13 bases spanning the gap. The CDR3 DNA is TGTGCCAGCAGTTGGGGGGTGGGATCGAACACTGAAGCTTTCTTT. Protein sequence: CASSWGVGSNTEAFF.

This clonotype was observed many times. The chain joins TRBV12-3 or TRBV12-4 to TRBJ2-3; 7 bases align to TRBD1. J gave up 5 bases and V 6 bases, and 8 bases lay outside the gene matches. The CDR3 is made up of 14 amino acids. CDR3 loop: CASRGTGAGDTQYF. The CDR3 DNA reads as TGTGCCAGCAGGGGAACAGGGGCGGGAGATACGCAGTATTTT.

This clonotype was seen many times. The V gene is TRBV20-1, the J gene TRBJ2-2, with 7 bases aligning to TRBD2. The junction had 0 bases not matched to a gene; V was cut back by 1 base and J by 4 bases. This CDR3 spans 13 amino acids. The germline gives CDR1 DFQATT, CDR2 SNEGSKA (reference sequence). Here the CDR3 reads CSARGGGTGELFF. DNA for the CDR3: TGCAGTGCTAGAGGGGGGGGCACCGGGGAGCTGTTTTTT.

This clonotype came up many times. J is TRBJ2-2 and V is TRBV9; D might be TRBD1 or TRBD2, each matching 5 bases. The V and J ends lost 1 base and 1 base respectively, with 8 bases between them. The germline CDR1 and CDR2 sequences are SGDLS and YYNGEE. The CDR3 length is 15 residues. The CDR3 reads CASSVQGENTGELFF. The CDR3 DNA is TGTGCCAGCAGCGTACAGGGAGAGAACACCGGGGAGCTGTTTTTT.

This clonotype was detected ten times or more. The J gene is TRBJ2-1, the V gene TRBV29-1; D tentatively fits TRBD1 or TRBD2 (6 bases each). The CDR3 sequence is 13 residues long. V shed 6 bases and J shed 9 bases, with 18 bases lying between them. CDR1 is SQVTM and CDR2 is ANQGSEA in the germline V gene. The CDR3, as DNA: TGCAGCGTGGGCCAGATACAGGGAGGTGAGCAGTTCTTC. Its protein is CSVGQIQGGEQFF.

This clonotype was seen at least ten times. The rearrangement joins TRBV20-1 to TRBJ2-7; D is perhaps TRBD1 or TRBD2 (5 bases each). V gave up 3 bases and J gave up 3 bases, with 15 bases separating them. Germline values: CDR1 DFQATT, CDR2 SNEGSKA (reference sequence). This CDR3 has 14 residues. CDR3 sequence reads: CSARQDMGRYEQYF. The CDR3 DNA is TGCAGTGCTAGGCAGGACATGGGACGCTACGAGCAGTACTTC.

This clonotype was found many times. DNA of the CDR3: TGTGCCAGCAGCGCGACAGAGGTAGCTTTCTTT. As protein: CASSATEVAFF. The V and J genes are TRBV9 and TRBJ1-1; TRBD1 might be the D (5 bases). The CDR3 runs 11 residues. CDR1 is SGDLS and CDR2 is YYNGEE in the germline V gene. V gave up 3 bases and J gave up 10 bases, with 10 bases separating them.

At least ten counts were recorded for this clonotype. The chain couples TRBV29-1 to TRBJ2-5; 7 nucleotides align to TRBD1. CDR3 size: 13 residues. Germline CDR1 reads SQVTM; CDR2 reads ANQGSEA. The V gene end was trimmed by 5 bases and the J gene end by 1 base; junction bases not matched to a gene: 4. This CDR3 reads CSVKQGSQETQYF. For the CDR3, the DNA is TGCAGCGTTAAACAGGGGAGCCAAGAGACCCAGTACTTC.

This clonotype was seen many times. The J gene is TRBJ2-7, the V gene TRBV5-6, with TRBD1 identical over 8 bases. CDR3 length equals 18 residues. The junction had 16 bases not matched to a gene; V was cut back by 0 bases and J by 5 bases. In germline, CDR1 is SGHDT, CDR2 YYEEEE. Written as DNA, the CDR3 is TGTGCCAGCAGCTTGGGTCTTTTGTGGTTTGGACAGGGACACGAGCAGTACTTC. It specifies CASSLGLLWFGQGHEQYF. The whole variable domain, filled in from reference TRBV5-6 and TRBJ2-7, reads DAGVTQSPTHLIKTRGQQVTLRCSPKSGHDTVSWYQQALGQGPQFIFQYYEEEERQRGNFPDRFSGHQFPNYSSELNVNALLLGDSALYLCASSLGLLWFGQGHEQYFGPGTRLTVT.

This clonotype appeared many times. CDR3 bases: TGTGCCAGCAGCTCCATACTAGGGGGTGAGCAGTTCTTC. This gives the protein CASSSILGGEQFF. The rearrangement uses TRBV7-8 and TRBJ2-1; D might be TRBD1 (6 bases). CDR3 size: 13 residues. Trimming took 4 bases from V and 9 from J, leaving 13 bases between them. Germline values: CDR1 SGHVS, CDR2 FQNEAQ.

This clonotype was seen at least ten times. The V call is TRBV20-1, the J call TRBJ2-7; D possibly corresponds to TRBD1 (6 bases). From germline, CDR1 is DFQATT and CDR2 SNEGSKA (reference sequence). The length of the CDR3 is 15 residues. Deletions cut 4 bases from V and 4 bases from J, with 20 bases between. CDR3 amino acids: CSAKRGAGAKYEQYF. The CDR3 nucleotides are TGCAGTGCTAAAAGGGGCGCAGGGGCCAAGTACGAGCAGTACTTC.

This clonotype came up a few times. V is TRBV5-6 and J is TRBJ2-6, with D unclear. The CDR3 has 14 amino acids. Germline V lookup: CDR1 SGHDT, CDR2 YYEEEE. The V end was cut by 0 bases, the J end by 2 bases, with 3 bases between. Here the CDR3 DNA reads TGTGCCAGCAGCTTGGGGACTGGGGCCAACGTCCTGACTTTC. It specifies CASSLGTGANVLTF.

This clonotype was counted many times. The CDR3 DNA follows: TGCAGTGCTAATAACAGGGAGAGCTCCTACGAGCAGTACTTC. Protein: CSANNRESSYEQYF. The gene calls are TRBV20-1 and TRBJ2-7, with D possibly TRBD1 on 6 matching bases. V dropped 4 bases and J dropped 0 bases, with 13 bases sitting between them. Germline assignment: CDR1 DFQATT and CDR2 SNEGSKA (reference sequence). The CDR3 totals 14 residues.

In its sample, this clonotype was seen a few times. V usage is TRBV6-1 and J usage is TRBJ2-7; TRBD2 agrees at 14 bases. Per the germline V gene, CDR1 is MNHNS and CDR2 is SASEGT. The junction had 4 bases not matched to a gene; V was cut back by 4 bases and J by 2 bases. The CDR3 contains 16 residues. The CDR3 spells CASSGGTSGGAYEQYF. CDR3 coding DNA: TGTGCCAGCAGTGGGGGGACTAGCGGGGGAGCCTACGAGCAGTACTTC.

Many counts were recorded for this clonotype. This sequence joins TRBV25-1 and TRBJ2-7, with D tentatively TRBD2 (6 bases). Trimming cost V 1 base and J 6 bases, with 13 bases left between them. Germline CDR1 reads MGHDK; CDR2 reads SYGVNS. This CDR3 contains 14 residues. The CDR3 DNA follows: TGTGCCAGCAGTGAATCATTTTACGGGGGCGAGCAGTACTTC. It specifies CASSESFYGGEQYF.